The 15 T cell receptor beta chains presented below share a single source sample, sequenced in a study of control samples from healthy donors and cancer patients. Data came from immunoSEQ multiplex PCR; TCRdb stores just in-frame clones and leaves some out. This sample has 400,000 to 450,000 clones, with over 75% found just once. Sequenced: PBMCs. Receptor source: a man in his forties or fifties with head and neck cancer.

The chain uses TRBV15 and TRBJ2-1; TRBD2 matches at 11 bases. V shed 0 bases, J shed 7 bases, and the junction held 8 bases outside the gene matches. This CDR3 is built from 17 residues. CDR1 LNHNV and CDR2 YYDKDF come from the germline V gene (reference sequence). CDR3 region: CATSRDRSSGRGNEQFF. CDR3 nucleotide sequence: TGTGCCACCAGCAGAGATCGTAGTAGCGGGAGGGGAAATGAGCAGTTCTTC.

This clone was seen only once. This chain joins TRBV28 and TRBJ1-2, with D hard to call. There are 14 residues in the CDR3. CDR1 MDHEN and CDR2 SYDVKM come from the germline V gene. V gave up 7 bases and J gave up 0 bases, with 12 bases separating them. The CDR3 nucleotides are TGTGCCAGCACCGTTGACACCACTAACTATGGCTACACCTTC. Translating it yields CASTVDTTNYGYTF.

The rearrangement joins TRBV9 to TRBJ2-3, with no clear D. CDR1 and CDR2 from the germline V gene are SGDLS and YYNGEE. The V end lost 0 bases, the J end lost 3 bases, and 11 bases lay between the germline ends. The CDR3 consists of 15 residues. CDR3 nucleotide sequence: TGTGCCAGCAGCGTAGTCTCAGGAGCGACAGATACGCAGTATTTT. Protein product: CASSVVSGATDTQYF.

The table lists this clone with a count of one. This sequence joins TRBV10-2 and TRBJ2-7, with TRBD2 matching over 13 bases. V lost 5 bases, J lost 4 bases, and 2 bases stayed unmatched. The CDR3 has 14 residues. The V gene's germline CDR1 is WSHSY and CDR2 SAAADI. The CDR3: CASSWTSGSYEQYF. CDR3 nucleotide sequence: TGCGCCAGCAGTTGGACTAGCGGGAGTTACGAGCAGTACTTC.

As DNA, the CDR3 is TGTGCCAGCTCACCACAGGGAGAAGAGACCCAGTACTTC. Its protein product is CASSPQGEETQYF. The chain combines TRBV18 with TRBJ2-5; possibly TRBD2 for D (5 bases). This CDR3 is built from 13 residues. The germline CDR1 and CDR2 sequences are KGHSH and LQKENI. The ends were cut back, 1 base at V and 3 bases at J, with 6 bases in the middle.

This clone came up once. In nucleotides, the CDR3 is TGTGCTAGTGGTACCGGCGGGAGTCGCACAGATACGCAGTATTTT. Amino acids: CASGTGGSRTDTQYF. This chain links TRBV12-5 with TRBJ2-3, with TRBD2 identical over 7 bases. Germline assignment: CDR1 LGHNT and CDR2 FRNRAP. V shed 5 bases and J 1 base; nucleotides not matched to a gene: 6. CDR3 length equals 15 residues.

The chain joins TRBV27 to TRBJ2-7, with a weak D call TRBD2 (5 bases). Germline assignment: CDR1 MNHEY and CDR2 SMNVEV (reference sequence). This CDR3 is built from 13 residues. V lost 2 bases and J 2 bases, leaving 7 bases between the germline ends. The CDR3 DNA sequence: TGTGCCAGCAGTTTAGCGGGCCCCTACGAGCAGTACTTC. It yields the protein CASSLAGPYEQYF.

This clone came up a few times. The same CDR3 also results from other DNA sequences found in this sample. This rearrangement joins TRBV10-3 to TRBJ1-5; a possible D gene is TRBD1 (5 bases). Germline V gives CDR1 ENHRY, CDR2 SYGVKD. This CDR3 is built from 13 residues. The V end was cut by 0 bases, the J end by 5 bases, with 5 bases between. The CDR3 region is CAISESGDQPQHF. In DNA form, the CDR3 reads TGTGCCATCAGTGAGTCAGGGGATCAGCCCCAGCATTTT.

The rearrangement uses TRBV18 and TRBJ1-1; TRBD1 agrees at 11 bases. CDR3 length: 16 amino acids. Germline loops: CDR1 KGHSH, CDR2 LQKENI. Trimming cost V 4 bases and J 0 bases; bases outside gene matches: 4. As DNA, the CDR3 is TGTGCCAGCTCACGGGGACAGGGGGATATGAACACTGAAGCTTTCTTT. Protein sequence: CASSRGQGDMNTEAFF.

This chain joins TRBV6-5 and TRBJ1-5, with TRBD1 identical over 9 bases. The CDR3 spans 13 residues. Germline V gives CDR1 MNHEY, CDR2 SVGAGI. V gave up 6 bases and J gave up 5 bases; unmatched junction bases: 2. Written as DNA, the CDR3 is TGTGCCAGCAGCGGGGACAGGGATCAGCCCCAGCATTTT. The encoded protein is CASSGDRDQPQHF.

The rearrangement links TRBV6-6 to TRBJ2-1; D call uncertain. Per the germline V gene, CDR1 is MNHNY and CDR2 is SVGAGI (reference sequence). The CDR3 covers 13 residues. V dropped 6 bases and J dropped 3 bases, with 9 bases sitting between them. The CDR3 here is CASRLGNYNEQFF. For the CDR3, the DNA is TGTGCCAGCAGATTGGGCAACTACAATGAGCAGTTCTTC.

The chain links TRBV27 to TRBJ2-7; D unclear. This CDR3 region has 13 residues. Trimming removed 4 bases at V and 0 bases at J, with 7 bases between. The V gene's germline CDR1 is MNHEY and CDR2 SMNVEV (reference sequence). In DNA form, the CDR3 reads TGTGCCAGCAGTTCGTCCTTCTCCTACGAGCAGTACTTC. It encodes CASSSSFSYEQYF.

This clone was observed a few times. The V gene is TRBV28, the J gene TRBJ2-7; possibly TRBD1 or TRBD2 for D (6 bases each). Trimming stripped 3 bases from V and 2 bases from J, with 17 bases between. Germline V CDR1 and CDR2: MDHEN, SYDVKM. This CDR3 is built from 16 residues. CDR3 DNA sequence: TGTGCCAGCAGTTTCCCCGGGGGCGGCATTACCTACGAGCAGTACTTC. Its translation is CASSFPGGGITYEQYF.

This clone was detected ten times or more. The CDR3 DNA is TGTGCCAGCAGTGAAGCTTCAGACTCTGGAAACACCATATATTTT. This encodes CASSEASDSGNTIYF. The chain links TRBV6-1 to TRBJ1-3; D not certain. The CDR3 sequence is 15 residues long. V was trimmed by 0 bases and J by 0 bases, leaving 6 bases between them. Germline lookup yields CDR1 MNHNS and CDR2 SASEGT.

This chain uses TRBV10-2 with TRBJ2-6; no clear D. The CDR3 is 15 residues long. V lost 2 bases to trimming and J lost 0 bases, with 5 bases between them. Germline-derived CDR1 and CDR2 are WSHSY and SAAADI. The CDR3 DNA reads as TGCGCCAGCAGTGAGGTCCTCTCTGGGGCCAACGTCCTGACTTTC. It yields the protein CASSEVLSGANVLTF.